The TCR beta chain under discussion was sequenced for a study of T cells in Graves' hyperthyroidism and ophthalmopathy. The TCR beta CDR3 regions underwent amplification using RNA transcripts as the source. First-round RT-PCR targeting the TCR CDR3 was performed with the HTBI primer set. MiXCR, applied by TCRdb to the multiplex PCR reads, yields one record per CDR3 protein. The sample comprises 600,000 or so distinct CDR3 sequences, about a sixth of which are singletons, and 3.8% rests with the top ten. Graves' hyperthyroidism is called stable when ophthalmopathy does not progress within 18 months. In its sample, this clonotype was seen many times. This TCR was recovered from a woman under 40 with Graves' hyperthyroidism. Sequencing was done on a sample of blood.

In DNA, the CDR3 is TGTGCCAGCAGTTTAGTCGGGGCCCCTCTGAACACTGAAGCTTTCTTT. Protein: CASSLVGAPLNTEAFF. The chain carries TRBV28 and TRBJ1-1, with a weak D call TRBD1 (5 bases). The ends were cut back, 2 bases at V and 0 bases at J, with 13 bases in the middle. CDR3 length equals 16 residues. The germline V gene has CDR1 MDHEN and CDR2 SYDVKM.